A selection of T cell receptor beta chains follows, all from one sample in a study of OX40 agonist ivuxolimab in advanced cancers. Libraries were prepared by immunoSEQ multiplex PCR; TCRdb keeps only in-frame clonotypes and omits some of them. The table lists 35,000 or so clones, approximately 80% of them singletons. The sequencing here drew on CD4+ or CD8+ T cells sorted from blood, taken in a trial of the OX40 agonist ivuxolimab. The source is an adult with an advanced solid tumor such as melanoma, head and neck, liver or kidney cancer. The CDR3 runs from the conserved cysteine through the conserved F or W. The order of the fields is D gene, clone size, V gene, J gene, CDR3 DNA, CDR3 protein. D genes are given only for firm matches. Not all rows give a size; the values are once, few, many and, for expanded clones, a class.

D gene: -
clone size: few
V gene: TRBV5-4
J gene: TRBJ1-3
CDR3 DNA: TGTGCCAGCAGCTTGAGTTCGGACAGCTCTGGAAACACCATATATTTT
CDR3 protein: CASSLSSDSSGNTIYF

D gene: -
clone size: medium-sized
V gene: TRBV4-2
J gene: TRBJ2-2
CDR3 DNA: TGTGCCAGCAGCCAAGATGATTTCGCAGGGGGGGAAACCGGGGAGCTGTTTTTT
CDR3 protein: CASSQDDFAGGETGELFF

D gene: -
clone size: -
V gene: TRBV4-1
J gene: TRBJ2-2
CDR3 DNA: TGCGCCAGCAGCCTTGCCCTGAACACCGGGGAGCTGTTTTTT
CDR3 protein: CASSLALNTGELFF

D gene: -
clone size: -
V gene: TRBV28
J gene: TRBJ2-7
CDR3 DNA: TGTGCCAGCAGTAACCCAGGGGTCCCGCCTTTATACGAGCAGTACTTC
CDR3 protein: CASSNPGVPPLYEQYF

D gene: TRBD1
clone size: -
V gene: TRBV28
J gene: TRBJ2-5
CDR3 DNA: TGTGCCAGCAGTTTTTCATTCCGGACAGGGGGCGTTTTGGAAAAGACCCAGTACTTC
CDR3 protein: CASSFSFRTGGVLEKTQYF

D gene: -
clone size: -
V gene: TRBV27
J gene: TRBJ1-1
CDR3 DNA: TGTGCCAGCAGCACAGGATGGAACACTGAAGCTTTCTTT
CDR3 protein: CASSTGWNTEAFF

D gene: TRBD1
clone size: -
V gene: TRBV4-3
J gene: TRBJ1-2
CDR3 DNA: TGCGCCAGCAGCCAGGGGACAGGGGGCTTCTATGGCTACACCTTC
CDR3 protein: CASSQGTGGFYGYTF

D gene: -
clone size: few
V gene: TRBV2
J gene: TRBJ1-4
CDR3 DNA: TGTGCCAGCGAAGGGGGGGCACAGCTTAATGAAAAACTGTTTTTT
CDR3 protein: CASEGGAQLNEKLFF

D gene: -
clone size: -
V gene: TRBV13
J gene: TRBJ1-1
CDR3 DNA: TGTGCCAGCAGCTCCACAGGGACGGGCGGCATGAACACTGAAGCTTTCTTT
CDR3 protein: CASSSTGTGGMNTEAFF

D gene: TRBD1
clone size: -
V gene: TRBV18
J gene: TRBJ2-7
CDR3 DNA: TGTGCCAGCTCACCAGGTCTAGGGACAGGAGGCAACGAGCAGTACTTC
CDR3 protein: CASSPGLGTGGNEQYF

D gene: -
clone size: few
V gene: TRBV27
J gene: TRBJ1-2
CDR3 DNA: TGTGCCAGCAGTTCTCTGGGGGGAATACTGACCAATGGCTACACCTTC
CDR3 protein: CASSSLGGILTNGYTF

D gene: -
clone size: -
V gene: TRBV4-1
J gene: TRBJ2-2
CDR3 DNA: TGCGCCAGCAGCCAAGAATTTCGGAACACCGGGGAGCTGTTTTTT
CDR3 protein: CASSQEFRNTGELFF

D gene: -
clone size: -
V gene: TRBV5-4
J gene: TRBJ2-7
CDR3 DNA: TGTGCCAGCAGCACTCAGGGGATGGGCGAGCAGTACTTC
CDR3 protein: CASSTQGMGEQYF

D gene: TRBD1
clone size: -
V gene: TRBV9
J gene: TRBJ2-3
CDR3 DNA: TGTGCCAGCAGCGCCTGGACAGGTTCCACAGATACGCAGTATTTT
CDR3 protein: CASSAWTGSTDTQYF

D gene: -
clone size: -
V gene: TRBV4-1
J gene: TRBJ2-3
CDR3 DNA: TGCGCCAGCAGCCAAGTGACAGGCGAAAGGGATACGCAGTATTTT
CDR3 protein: CASSQVTGERDTQYF

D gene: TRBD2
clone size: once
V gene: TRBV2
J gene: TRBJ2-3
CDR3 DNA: TGTGCCAGCAGTGAGGGACTAGCGGGAGGGACAGATACGCAGTATTTT
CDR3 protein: CASSEGLAGGTDTQYF

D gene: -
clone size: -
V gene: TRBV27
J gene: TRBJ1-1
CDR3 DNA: TGTGCCAGCAGAGATACCGGGACATTGGCTTTCTTT
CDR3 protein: CASRDTGTLAFF

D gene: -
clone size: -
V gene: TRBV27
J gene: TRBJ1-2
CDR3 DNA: TGTGCCAGCAGTCCACAGGGTCTCTATGGCTACACCTTC
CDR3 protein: CASSPQGLYGYTF

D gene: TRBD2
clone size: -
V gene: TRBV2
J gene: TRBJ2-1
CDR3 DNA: TGTGCCAGCAGCTGGACTAGCGGGGGAAGCTCCTACAATGAGCAGTTCTTC
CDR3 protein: CASSWTSGGSSYNEQFF

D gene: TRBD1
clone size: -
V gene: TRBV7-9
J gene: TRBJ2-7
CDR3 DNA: TGCGCCAGCAGCCAAGATGTCATCGACAGGGCACGCGAGCAGTACTTC
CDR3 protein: CASSQDVIDRAREQYF

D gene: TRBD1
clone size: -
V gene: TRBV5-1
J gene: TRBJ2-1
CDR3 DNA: TGCGCCAGCAGCTCATACCCTAGACAGGGGTCGGAACACAATGAGCAGTTCTTC
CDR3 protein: CASSSYPRQGSEHNEQFF

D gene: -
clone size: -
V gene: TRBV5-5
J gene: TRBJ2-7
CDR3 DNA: TGTGCCAGCAGCTTGGTAGGAGGGTCGGGGGAGCAGTACTTC
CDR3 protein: CASSLVGGSGEQYF

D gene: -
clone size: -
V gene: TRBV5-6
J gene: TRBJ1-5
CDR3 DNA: TGTGCCAGCAGCCCCGGGGGGGGCAATCAGCCCCAGCATTTT
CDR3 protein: CASSPGGGNQPQHF

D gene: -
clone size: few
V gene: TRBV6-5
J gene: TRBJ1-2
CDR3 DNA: TGTGCCAGCACTCCTGGTGCACCCTATGGCTACACCTTC
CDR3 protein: CASTPGAPYGYTF

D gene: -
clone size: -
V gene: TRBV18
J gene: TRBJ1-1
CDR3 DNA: TGTGCCAGCTCACCACTATATACAGAGAACACTGAAGCTTTCTTT
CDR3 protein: CASSPLYTENTEAFF

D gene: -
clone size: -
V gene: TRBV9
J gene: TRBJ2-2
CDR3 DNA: TGTGCCAGCAGCAAGGGGACGTCGAACACCGGGGAGCTGTTTTTT
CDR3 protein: CASSKGTSNTGELFF

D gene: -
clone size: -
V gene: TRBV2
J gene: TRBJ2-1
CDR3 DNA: TGTGCCATCCCGACCGACAATGAGCAGTTCTTC
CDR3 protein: CAIPTDNEQFF

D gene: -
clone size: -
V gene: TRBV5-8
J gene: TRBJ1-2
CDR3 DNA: TGTGCCAGCAGCTTGACTTCCGGGTATGGCTACACCTTC
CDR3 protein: CASSLTSGYGYTF

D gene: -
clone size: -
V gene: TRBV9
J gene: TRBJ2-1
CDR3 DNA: TGTGCCAGCAGCGCCGGTGGGGGCGCCTACAATGAGCAGTTCTTC
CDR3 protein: CASSAGGGAYNEQFF

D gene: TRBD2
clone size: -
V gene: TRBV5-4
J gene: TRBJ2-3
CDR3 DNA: TGTGCCAGCAGCGGGGGCGCTAGCGGGGGGGCCACAGATACGCAGTATTTT
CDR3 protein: CASSGGASGGATDTQYF

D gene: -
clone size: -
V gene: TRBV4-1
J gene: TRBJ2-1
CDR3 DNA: TGCGCCAGCAGCCAAGAGACAGTGTCCTTAAACAATGAGCAGTTCTTC
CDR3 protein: CASSQETVSLNNEQFF

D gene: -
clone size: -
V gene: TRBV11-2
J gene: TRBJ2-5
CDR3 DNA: TGTGCCAGCAGCTTACGGGGAAATATAGAGACCCAGTACTTC
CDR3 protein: CASSLRGNIETQYF

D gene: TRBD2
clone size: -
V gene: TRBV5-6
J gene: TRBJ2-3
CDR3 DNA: TGTGCCAGCAGCTTGGCGGCTAGCGGGGGAGTGGCAGATACGCAGTATTTT
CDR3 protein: CASSLAASGGVADTQYF

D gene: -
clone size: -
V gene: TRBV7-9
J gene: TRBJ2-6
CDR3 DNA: TGTGCCGTTGTGGGGGCTGGGGCCAACGTCCTGACTTTC
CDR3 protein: CAVVGAGANVLTF

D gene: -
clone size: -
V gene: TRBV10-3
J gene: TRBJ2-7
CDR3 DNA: TGTGCCATCAGTGCCCCAGGGGCGGATGAGCAGTACTTC
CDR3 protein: CAISAPGADEQYF

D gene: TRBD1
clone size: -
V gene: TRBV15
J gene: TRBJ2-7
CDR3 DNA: TGTGCCACCAGCAGAGATAGGACAGGAGAGGACGAGCAGTACTTC
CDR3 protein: CATSRDRTGEDEQYF

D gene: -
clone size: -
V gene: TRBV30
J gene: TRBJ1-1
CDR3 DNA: TGTGCCTGGAGTACAGGGCGGAACACTGAAGCTTTCTTT
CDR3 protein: CAWSTGRNTEAFF

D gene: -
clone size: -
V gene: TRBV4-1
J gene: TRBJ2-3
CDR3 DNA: TGCGCCAGCAGTCAGGCGGGAGATACGCAGTATTTT
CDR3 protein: CASSQAGDTQYF

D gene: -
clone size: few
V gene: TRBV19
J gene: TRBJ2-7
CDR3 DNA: TGTGCCAGTAGTACATTAGGACTGGGCGTTGACGAGCAGTACTTC
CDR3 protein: CASSTLGLGVDEQYF

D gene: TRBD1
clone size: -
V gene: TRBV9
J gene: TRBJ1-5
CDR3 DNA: TGTGCCAGCAGATCTAGGACAGGCGAAAGCAATCAGCCCCAGCATTTT
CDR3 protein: CASRSRTGESNQPQHF

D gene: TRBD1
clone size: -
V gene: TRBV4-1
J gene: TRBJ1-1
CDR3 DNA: TGCGCCAGCAGCCAAGATGCGGACAGGGGTAACACTGAAGCTTTCTTT
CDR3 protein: CASSQDADRGNTEAFF

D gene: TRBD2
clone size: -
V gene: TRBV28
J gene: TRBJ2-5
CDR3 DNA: TGTGCCAGCTTACTAGCGGGAGCGCGGGAGCAGTACTTC
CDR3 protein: CASLLAGAREQYF

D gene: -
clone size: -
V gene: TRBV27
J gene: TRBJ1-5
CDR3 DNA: TGTGCCAGCAGTTTGACGACAGGTAATCAGCCCCAGCATTTT
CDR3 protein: CASSLTTGNQPQHF

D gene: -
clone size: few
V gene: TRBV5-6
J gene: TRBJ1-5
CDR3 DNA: TGTGCCAGCAGCTTGGGCGGGTTTGGCAATCAGCCCCAGCATTTT
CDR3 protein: CASSLGGFGNQPQHF

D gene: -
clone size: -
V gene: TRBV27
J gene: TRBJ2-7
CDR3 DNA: TGTGCCAGCAGTCCTCTTCCATGGGACGAGCAGTACTTC
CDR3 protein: CASSPLPWDEQYF